The next 20 T cell receptor beta chains were all read from a single sample in a study of OX40 agonist ivuxolimab in advanced cancers. TCRdb's copy holds only in-frame clones and misses some; the assay was immunoSEQ multiplex PCR. In the table there are roughly 96,000 clones, roughly four fifths of which are singletons. The specimen comprised CD4+ or CD8+ T cells sorted from blood, sampled in a trial of the OX40 agonist ivuxolimab. Every receptor here comes from an adult with an advanced solid tumor such as melanoma, head and neck, liver or kidney cancer.

V usage is TRBV7-9 and J usage is TRBJ2-5, with TRBD1 identical over 10 bases. Germline CDR1 reads SEHNR; CDR2 reads FQNEAQ (reference sequence). This CDR3 contains 15 residues. With 2 bases clipped from V and 4 bases from J, the junction kept 4 bases outside the gene matches. CDR3 bases: TGTGCCAGCAGCTTAAGGGACAGGGGCGCAGAGACCCAGTACTTC. Its translation: CASSLRDRGAETQYF.

The chain recombines TRBV7-9 with TRBJ1-6; D perhaps matches TRBD1 (6 bases). CDR1 and CDR2 (germline): SEHNR, FQNEAQ (reference sequence). The germline V and J ends were trimmed by 5 bases and 7 bases, with 9 bases remaining between them. CDR3 length: 13 residues. The CDR3: CASSGTLNSPLHF. DNA of the CDR3: TGTGCCAGCAGCGGGACACTAAATTCACCCCTCCACTTT.

This clone was picked up a small number of times. This rearrangement joins TRBV19 to TRBJ2-1, with 11 nucleotides matching TRBD2. The CDR3 totals 16 residues. The germline V gene encodes CDR1 LNHDA and CDR2 SQIVND (reference sequence). V gave up 1 base and J gave up 4 bases; unmatched junction bases: 3. CDR3 DNA sequence: TGTGCCAGTAGTATAGGCGGGACTAGCGGTTACAATGAGCAGTTCTTC. This codes for CASSIGGTSGYNEQFF.

Here the CDR3 DNA reads TGCGCCAGCAGCTCACAGGGCTCCCAAGATACGCAGTATTTT. Residues: CASSSQGSQDTQYF. This chain connects TRBV5-1 to TRBJ2-3, with D perhaps TRBD1 (6 bases). Germline V gives CDR1 SGHRS, CDR2 YFSETQ. CDR3 length: 14 residues. Trimming left V 3 bases short and J 5 bases short, with 13 bases between. Using reference TRBV5-1 and TRBJ2-3 for the parts outside the CDR3, the full variable domain is KAGVTQTPRYLIKTRGQQVTLSCSPISGHRSVSWYQQTPGQGLQFLFEYFSETQRNKGNFPGRFSGRQFSNSRSEMNVSTLELGDSALYLCASSSQGSQDTQYFGPGTRLTVL.

The chain recombines TRBV6-5 with TRBJ1-2; the match to TRBD1 covers 7 bases. The CDR3 totals 15 residues. CDR1 MNHEY and CDR2 SVGAGI come from the germline V gene. The V segment lost 4 bases and the J segment 4 bases; nucleotides outside the gene matches: 9. DNA for the CDR3: TGTGCCAGCAGTTCCCTAATGACAGGGACCTATGGCTACACCTTC. Encoded protein: CASSSLMTGTYGYTF.

This clone was picked up a small number of times. This sequence joins TRBV29-1 and TRBJ1-4; TRBD1 might be the D (6 bases). Trimming left V 6 bases short and J 8 bases short, with 16 bases between. The CDR3 consists of 13 residues. From germline, CDR1 is SQVTM and CDR2 ANQGSEA. CDR3 sequence reads: CSVRRGVGEKLFF. In DNA, the CDR3 is TGCAGCGTGAGGAGGGGGGTCGGAGAAAAACTGTTTTTT.

The V call is TRBV5-4, the J call TRBJ2-6; the D gene is possibly TRBD1 (5 bases). V lost 4 bases and J lost 5, with 25 bases in between. The CDR3 is made up of 19 amino acids. In germline, CDR1 is SGHNT, CDR2 YYREEE (reference sequence). The DNA of the CDR3 is TGTGCCAGCAGCGGAGTGAGGACACGGGCCACTCTAAGGGCCAACGTCCTGACTTTC. This translates into CASSGVRTRATLRANVLTF.

This chain links TRBV2 with TRBJ2-1; D is perhaps TRBD2 (5 bases). The ends were cut back, 7 bases at V and 1 base at J, with 8 bases in the middle. Germline V gene sequence: CDR1 SNHLY, CDR2 FYNNEI. The length of the CDR3 is 13 residues. CDR3 amino acids: CASNRESYNEQFF. In DNA form, the CDR3 reads TGTGCCAGCAATAGGGAGTCCTACAATGAGCAGTTCTTC.

This clone has only one observation. The rearrangement uses TRBV6-5 and TRBJ1-1, with a possible D match to TRBD1 (5 bases). This CDR3 is 14 amino acids long. Trimming took 4 bases from V and 4 from J, leaving 13 bases between them. Per germline, CDR1 MNHEY and CDR2 SVGAGI. The CDR3 DNA follows: TGTGCCAGCAGTTGGAGGGACGCGGGCACTGAAGCTTTCTTT. This codes for CASSWRDAGTEAFF.

The chain carries TRBV6-1 and TRBJ1-4; D is unresolved. V was trimmed by 1 base and J by 3 bases, leaving 9 bases between them. The germline V gene has CDR1 MNHNS and CDR2 SASEGT. There are 15 residues in the CDR3. DNA for the CDR3: TGTGCCAGCAGTGAAGGGTTGGGCTCTAATGAAAAACTGTTTTTT. Translating gives CASSEGLGSNEKLFF.

The V and J genes are TRBV7-5 and TRBJ1-1; the table calls TRBD1, which could not be checked here. TRBV7-5 is shown as a pseudogene. The CDR3 spans 17 residues. The CDR3 is CARHVSRGQRRKTEAFF. The CDR3 nucleotides read TGTGCCAGACACGTAAGCCGGGGACAGAGACGTAAGACTGAAGCTTTCTTT.

V is TRBV19 and J is TRBJ1-1, with 10 nucleotides matching TRBD1. Germline CDR1 is LNHDA and CDR2 is SQIVND (reference sequence). V shed 7 bases and J 4 bases; nucleotides not matched to a gene: 9. This CDR3 has 15 amino acids. The CDR3 DNA follows: TGTGCCAGTACCCGGACAGGGGGGAGGGGCACTGAAGCTTTCTTT. It yields the protein CASTRTGGRGTEAFF.

This clone has just one count. Different DNA sequences within this sample yield the same CDR3. This chain uses TRBV10-2 with TRBJ2-7, with D possibly TRBD1 on 6 matching bases. V was cut by 3 bases and J by 4 bases, with 13 bases left in between. Germline CDR1 reads WSHSY; CDR2 reads SAAADI. The CDR3 extends over 14 amino acids. This CDR3 reads CASSEYRASYEQYF. CDR3 coding DNA: TGCGCCAGCAGTGAATACAGGGCCTCTTACGAGCAGTACTTC.

The chain has TRBV6-5 and TRBJ1-2; 12 bases agree with TRBD1. The CDR3 runs 14 residues. From germline, CDR1 is MNHEY and CDR2 SVGAGI. Trimming cost V 5 bases and J 6 bases; bases outside gene matches: 4. The CDR3 here is CASSGDRGRDGYTF. CDR3 DNA sequence: TGTGCCAGCAGTGGGGACAGGGGGCGGGATGGCTACACCTTC.

The genes are TRBV9 and TRBJ1-1, with D tentatively TRBD1 (6 bases). Germline V gene data show CDR1 as SGDLS and CDR2 as YYNGEE. This CDR3 is built from 15 residues. Trimming took 2 bases from V and 6 from J, leaving 17 bases between them. CDR3 residues: CASSVSGAAGPEAFF. The CDR3 DNA reads TGTGCCAGCAGCGTTTCAGGGGCTGCCGGACCTGAAGCTTTCTTT.

The genes are TRBV15 and TRBJ1-5; D is unresolved. Between the trimmed V and J ends, which lost 4 bases and 2 bases, there was a span of 12 bases. Looked up from germline, CDR1 is LNHNV and CDR2 is YYDKDF (reference sequence). CDR3 size: 15 residues. This CDR3 is CATSTGSWGNQPQHF. CDR3 in DNA: TGTGCCACCAGCACCGGGAGTTGGGGCAATCAGCCCCAGCATTTT. Complete variable domain (other parts from reference TRBV15 and TRBJ1-5): DAMVIQNPRYQVTQFGKPVTLSCSQTLNHNVMYWYQQKSSQAPKLLFHYYDKDFNNEADTPDNFQSRRPNTSFCFLDIRSPGLGDTAMYLCATSTGSWGNQPQHFGDGTRLSIL.

This clone has a handful of counts. This is likely a read error, given that the CDR3 carries no conserved phenylalanine or tryptophan at its end. Because the CDR3's place on the DNA is in doubt, the DNA is left out and the CDR3 is given as listed by TCRdb. The chain employs TRBV6-5 and TRBJ1-5. CDR1 and CDR2 from the germline V gene are MNHEY and SVGAGI. The CDR3 extends over 10 residues, inclusive of both ends. This CDR3 reads CARDSNGAAR.

The chain combines TRBV14 with TRBJ2-7, with 11 bases matching TRBD2. Per germline, CDR1 SGHDN and CDR2 FVKESK. The trim removed 2 bases at V and 7 bases at J, leaving 4 bases unmatched. This CDR3 is built from 14 residues. The CDR3 coding sequence is TGTGCCAGCAGCCAAAGACTAGCGGGGCGGGAGCAGTACTTC. Protein product: CASSQRLAGREQYF.

The rearrangement links TRBV7-2 to TRBJ2-1; 9 bases agree with TRBD2. This CDR3 is built from 15 residues. V shed 4 bases, J shed 4 bases, and the junction held 5 bases outside the gene matches. CDR1 and CDR2 (germline): SGHTA, FQGNSA. CDR3 sequence (DNA): TGTGCCAGCAGCTCATATAGCGGGGGTTACAATGAGCAGTTCTTC. It is translated as CASSSYSGGYNEQFF.

V and J are TRBV18 and TRBJ2-1; D uncertain. The germline V and J ends were trimmed by 0 bases and 0 bases, with 9 bases remaining between them. Germline-derived CDR1 and CDR2 are KGHSH and LQKENI. The CDR3 runs to 16 residues. In DNA, the CDR3 is TGTGCCAGCTCACCACCGGCGGCGAGCTCCTACAATGAGCAGTTCTTC. Translated: CASSPPAASSYNEQFF.